This T cell receptor (beta chain) was captured in a study of CD8 T cells in Susac syndrome. Per the germline V gene, CDR1 is LNHDA and CDR2 is SQIVND (reference sequence). The V end was cut by 7 bases, the J end by 4 bases, with 11 bases between. The CDR3 has 13 amino acids. Reverse transcription of roughly 0.45 to 1 ug RNA used random hexamers. In TCRdb, the immunoSEQ multiplex PCR reads were re-called with MiXCR into one record per CDR3 protein. The data contain under 200,000 distinct CDR3 sequences, around 96% of them singletons. V is TRBV19 and J is TRBJ1-5, with D perhaps matching TRBD1 (6 bases). This clonotype was sampled from a human donor in good health. The sequencing sample was made of CD4+ T cells from PBMCs. Here the CDR3 reads CASKDRANQPQHF. CDR3 DNA sequence: TGTGCCAGTAAGGACAGAGCGAATCAGCCCCAGCATTTT.